The entry that follows covers one T cell receptor (beta chain) sequence. These data are taken from a study of T cell changes during pregnancy in multiple sclerosis. This CDR3 spans 16 amino acids. Germline V CDR1 and CDR2: MNHEY, SMNVEV (reference sequence). After removal of 2 bases from V and 0 bases from J, the junction contained 5 bases not matched to a gene. This table comes from immunoSEQ multiplex PCR, and its TCRdb copy is limited to in-frame clones, with some not included. Of over 50,000 clones in the sample, about 86% were seen once. This clonotype originated in a human donor whose cells served as feeder cells for cultures in a pregnancy study. The chain uses TRBV27 and TRBJ1-1, with 8 bases identical to TRBD1. The sequenced sample was peripheral blood from another person, used as feeder cells. CDR3 nucleotide sequence: TGTGCCAGCAGTTTAGTACAGGGGGGGGTGAACACTGAAGCTTTCTTT. Translation gives CASSLVQGGVNTEAFF.